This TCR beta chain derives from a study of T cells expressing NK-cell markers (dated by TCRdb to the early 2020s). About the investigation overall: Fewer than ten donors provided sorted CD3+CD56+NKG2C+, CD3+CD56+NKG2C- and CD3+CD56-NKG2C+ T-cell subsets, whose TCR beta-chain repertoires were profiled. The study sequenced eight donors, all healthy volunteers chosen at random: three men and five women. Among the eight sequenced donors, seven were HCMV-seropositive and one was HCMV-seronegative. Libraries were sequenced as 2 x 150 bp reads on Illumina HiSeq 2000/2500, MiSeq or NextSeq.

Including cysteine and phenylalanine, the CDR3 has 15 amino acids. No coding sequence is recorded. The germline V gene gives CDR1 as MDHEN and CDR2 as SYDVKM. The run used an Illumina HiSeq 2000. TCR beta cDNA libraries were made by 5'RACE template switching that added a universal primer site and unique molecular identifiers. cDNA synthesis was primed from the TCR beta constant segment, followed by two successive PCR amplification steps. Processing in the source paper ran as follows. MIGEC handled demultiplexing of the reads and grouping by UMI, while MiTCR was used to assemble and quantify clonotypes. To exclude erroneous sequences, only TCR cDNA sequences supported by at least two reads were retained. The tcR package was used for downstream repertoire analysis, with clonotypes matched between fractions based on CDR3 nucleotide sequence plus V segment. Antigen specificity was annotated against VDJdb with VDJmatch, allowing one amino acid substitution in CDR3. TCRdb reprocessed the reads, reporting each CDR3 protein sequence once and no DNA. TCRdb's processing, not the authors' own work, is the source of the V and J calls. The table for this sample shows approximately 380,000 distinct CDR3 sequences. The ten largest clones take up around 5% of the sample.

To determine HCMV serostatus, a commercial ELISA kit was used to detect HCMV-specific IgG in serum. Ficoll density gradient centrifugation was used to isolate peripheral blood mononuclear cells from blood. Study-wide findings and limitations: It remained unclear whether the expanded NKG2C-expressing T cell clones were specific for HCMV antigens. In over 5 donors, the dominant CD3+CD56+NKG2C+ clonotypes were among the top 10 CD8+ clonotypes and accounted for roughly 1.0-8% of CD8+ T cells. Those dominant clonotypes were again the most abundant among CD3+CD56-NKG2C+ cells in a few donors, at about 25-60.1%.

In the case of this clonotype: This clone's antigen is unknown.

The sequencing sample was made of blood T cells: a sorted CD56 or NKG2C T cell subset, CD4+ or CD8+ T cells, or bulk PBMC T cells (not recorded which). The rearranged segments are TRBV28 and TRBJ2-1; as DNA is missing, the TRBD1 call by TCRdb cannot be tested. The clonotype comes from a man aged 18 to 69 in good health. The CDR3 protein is CASRKPGGPQNEQFF. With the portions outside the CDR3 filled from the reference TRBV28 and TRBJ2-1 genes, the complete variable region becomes DVKVTQSSRYLVKRTGEKVFLECVQDMDHENMFWYRQDPGLGLRLIYFSYDVKMKEKGDIPEGYSVSREKKERFSLILESASTNQTSMYLCASRKPGGPQNEQFFGPGTRLTVL.